These T cell receptor beta chains were read from a single sample in a study of cytomegalovirus exposure and HLA in healthy donors. TCRdb keeps only in-frame clones here, not all; method: immunoSEQ multiplex PCR. The profile shows about 120,000 clones, 77% of them singletons. The sample taken for sequencing was PBMCs. These receptors came from a man aged 18 to 30 in good health and CMV-seropositive. CDR3s include the opening cysteine and the closing phenylalanine or tryptophan. Each record gives: clone size, D gene, V gene, J gene, CDR3 DNA, CDR3 protein. The D gene is left open where the match is weak. The size of a clone is reported for some rows only, either as once, few or many, or as a class for expanded clones.

abundance: once
d_gene: -
v_gene: TRBV19
j_gene: TRBJ1-1
CDR3nt: TGTGCCAGTAGTATAATGGAGACTGAAGCTTTCTTT
CDR3aa: CASSIMETEAFF

abundance: -
d_gene: -
v_gene: TRBV7-8
j_gene: TRBJ2-3
CDR3nt: TGTGCCAGCAGCTTAAGAGGGGGGGTAGGGACAGATACGCAGTATTTT
CDR3aa: CASSLRGGVGTDTQYF

abundance: once
d_gene: TRBD1
v_gene: TRBV19
j_gene: TRBJ1-6
CDR3nt: TGTGCCAGTAGTTTAATACAAGGGGGCGGCTATAATTCACCCCTCCACTTT
CDR3aa: CASSLIQGGGYNSPLHF

abundance: few
d_gene: -
v_gene: TRBV2
j_gene: TRBJ1-5
CDR3nt: TGTGCCAGCAGGACAGATCGAAGCAATCAGCCCCAGCATTTT
CDR3aa: CASRTDRSNQPQHF

abundance: few
d_gene: TRBD1
v_gene: TRBV11-2
j_gene: TRBJ2-7
CDR3nt: TGTGCCAGCAGCTTCCCGGGACAGGTGACTTACGAGCAGTACTTC
CDR3aa: CASSFPGQVTYEQYF

abundance: -
d_gene: TRBD1
v_gene: TRBV7-9
j_gene: TRBJ1-4
CDR3nt: TGTGCCAGCAGCTTAAGCAGGGGGATATCAACTAATGAAAAACTGTTTTTT
CDR3aa: CASSLSRGISTNEKLFF

abundance: -
d_gene: -
v_gene: TRBV5-4
j_gene: TRBJ2-3
CDR3nt: TGTGCCAGCAGGTTCGACTCCGTTGCAGATACGCAGTATTTT
CDR3aa: CASRFDSVADTQYF

abundance: -
d_gene: -
v_gene: TRBV7-9
j_gene: TRBJ1-2
CDR3nt: TGTGCCAGCAGCTTAGAGGTGGGGGCAAGTGGCTACACCTTC
CDR3aa: CASSLEVGASGYTF

abundance: few
d_gene: -
v_gene: TRBV6-1
j_gene: TRBJ2-7
CDR3nt: TGTGCCAGCAGTGACAGGACAACCTACGAGCAGTACTTC
CDR3aa: CASSDRTTYEQYF

abundance: -
d_gene: -
v_gene: TRBV7-8
j_gene: TRBJ1-5
CDR3nt: TGTGCCAGCAGCTCCAGGGCGGACGGTGGTCAGCCCCAGCATTTT
CDR3aa: CASSSRADGGQPQHF

abundance: few
d_gene: TRBD1
v_gene: TRBV12-5
j_gene: TRBJ2-1
CDR3nt: TGTGCTAGTGCCTTGACAGGGAAAACCTACAATGAGCAGTTCTTC
CDR3aa: CASALTGKTYNEQFF

abundance: few
d_gene: TRBD2
v_gene: TRBV11-2
j_gene: TRBJ2-3
CDR3nt: TGTGCCAGCAGCTCCCCGCGGGGGAGCACAGATACGCAGTATTTT
CDR3aa: CASSSPRGSTDTQYF

abundance: -
d_gene: TRBD1
v_gene: TRBV5-5
j_gene: TRBJ2-5
CDR3nt: TGTGCCAGCAGCTTAAACGGACAGGGGGCGTTTTTGGAGACCCAGTACTTC
CDR3aa: CASSLNGQGAFLETQYF

abundance: -
d_gene: -
v_gene: TRBV30
j_gene: TRBJ1-4
CDR3nt: TGTGCCTGGAGATCTAGGGCCGGGGGGGGGATTGAAAAACTGTTTTTT
CDR3aa: CAWRSRAGGGIEKLFF

abundance: -
d_gene: TRBD1
v_gene: TRBV5-1
j_gene: TRBJ1-1
CDR3nt: TGCGCCAGCAGCTCGACAGGGGGGAGCACTGAAGCTTTCTTT
CDR3aa: CASSSTGGSTEAFF

abundance: -
d_gene: TRBD1
v_gene: TRBV6-1
j_gene: TRBJ2-5
CDR3nt: TGTGCCAGCAGTGAAACTACAGGGGGCTGGGAGACCCAGTACTTC
CDR3aa: CASSETTGGWETQYF

abundance: -
d_gene: TRBD1
v_gene: TRBV6-5
j_gene: TRBJ2-7
CDR3nt: TGTGCCAGCAGTAGGGGACAGAACTACGAGCAGTACTTC
CDR3aa: CASSRGQNYEQYF

abundance: -
d_gene: TRBD1
v_gene: TRBV25-1
j_gene: TRBJ2-7
CDR3nt: TGTGCCAGCACCGGGACAGGGACCTACGAGCAGTACTTC
CDR3aa: CASTGTGTYEQYF

abundance: -
d_gene: -
v_gene: TRBV6-5
j_gene: TRBJ1-1
CDR3nt: TGTGCCAGCAGTTACTCAAGCCGGGGGATGAGGACTGAAGCTTTCTTT
CDR3aa: CASSYSSRGMRTEAFF

abundance: -
d_gene: -
v_gene: TRBV5-4
j_gene: TRBJ1-6
CDR3nt: TGTGCCAGCAGCTTGGTAGGACAGAATAATTCACCCCTCCACTTT
CDR3aa: CASSLVGQNNSPLHF

abundance: -
d_gene: TRBD1
v_gene: TRBV7-9
j_gene: TRBJ2-7
CDR3nt: TGTGCCAGCAGCTTAGTCGACAGGGGGCGCGGTGAGCAGTACTTC
CDR3aa: CASSLVDRGRGEQYF

abundance: -
d_gene: -
v_gene: TRBV11-2
j_gene: TRBJ1-6
CDR3nt: TGTGCCAGCAGCTTGGGAGCTAATTCACCCCTCCACTTT
CDR3aa: CASSLGANSPLHF

abundance: -
d_gene: TRBD2
v_gene: TRBV5-1
j_gene: TRBJ2-5
CDR3nt: TGCGCCAGCAGCCTAACCGGACTAGCGGGGGGGCGAGAGACCCAGTACTTC
CDR3aa: CASSLTGLAGGRETQYF

abundance: -
d_gene: TRBD1
v_gene: TRBV6-6
j_gene: TRBJ1-6
CDR3nt: TGTGCCAGCAGATGGACAGGCGATTCACCCCTCCACTTT
CDR3aa: CASRWTGDSPLHF

abundance: once
d_gene: -
v_gene: TRBV11-2
j_gene: TRBJ2-7
CDR3nt: TGTGCCAGCAGCTTGGCCGTTGGACACCCCTACGAGCAGTACTTC
CDR3aa: CASSLAVGHPYEQYF

abundance: -
d_gene: TRBD2
v_gene: TRBV6-1
j_gene: TRBJ2-3
CDR3nt: TGTGCCAGCAGTGTACTAGCGGGAGGGCTAGATACGCAGTATTTT
CDR3aa: CASSVLAGGLDTQYF

abundance: -
d_gene: -
v_gene: TRBV6-1
j_gene: TRBJ2-7
CDR3nt: TGTGCCAGCTGGTTCGGGAGAGGTACCTACGAGCAGTACTTC
CDR3aa: CASWFGRGTYEQYF

abundance: -
d_gene: TRBD2
v_gene: TRBV6-5
j_gene: TRBJ2-3
CDR3nt: TGTGCCAGCAGTTCTGGACTAGCTGGGGCAGATACGCAGTATTTT
CDR3aa: CASSSGLAGADTQYF

abundance: -
d_gene: -
v_gene: TRBV7-9
j_gene: TRBJ1-2
CDR3nt: TGTGCCAGCAGCTTAGCGGGCCCAATTTATGGCTACACCTTC
CDR3aa: CASSLAGPIYGYTF

abundance: once
d_gene: -
v_gene: TRBV18
j_gene: TRBJ2-6
CDR3nt: TGTGCCAGCTCACCCGACAGAGGCTCTGGGGCCAACGTCCTGACTTTC
CDR3aa: CASSPDRGSGANVLTF

abundance: -
d_gene: TRBD1
v_gene: TRBV5-1
j_gene: TRBJ2-7
CDR3nt: TGCGCCAGCAGCCCGGGGACAGGGGGCCCGTACGAGCAGTACTTC
CDR3aa: CASSPGTGGPYEQYF

abundance: -
d_gene: TRBD2
v_gene: TRBV27
j_gene: TRBJ2-7
CDR3nt: TGTGCCAGCAGTCCTGACTTAGCGGGAGTAGCTGGGTCGTACGAGCAGTACTTC
CDR3aa: CASSPDLAGVAGSYEQYF

abundance: -
d_gene: -
v_gene: TRBV19
j_gene: TRBJ1-2
CDR3nt: TGTGCCAGTTCCTTGAGAGGAGACTATGGCTACACCTTC
CDR3aa: CASSLRGDYGYTF

abundance: -
d_gene: TRBD1
v_gene: TRBV13
j_gene: TRBJ2-2
CDR3nt: TGTGCCAGCAGCTCAGCTGGACAGGGGGTTGGCACCGGGGAGCTGTTTTTT
CDR3aa: CASSSAGQGVGTGELFF

abundance: once
d_gene: TRBD2
v_gene: TRBV7-2
j_gene: TRBJ2-7
CDR3nt: TGTGCCAGCAGCTTAGAATCGGGGGGATTCTACGAGCAGTACTTC
CDR3aa: CASSLESGGFYEQYF

abundance: -
d_gene: TRBD1
v_gene: TRBV11-2
j_gene: TRBJ1-6
CDR3nt: TGTGCCAGCAGCTGGGAACCGGGACAGGGTCGACCCCTCCACTTT
CDR3aa: CASSWEPGQGRPLHF

abundance: few
d_gene: TRBD2
v_gene: TRBV11-2
j_gene: TRBJ2-3
CDR3nt: TGTGCCAGCAGCTTGTATCTTCCTAGCGGGAGCACAGATACGCAGTATTTT
CDR3aa: CASSLYLPSGSTDTQYF

abundance: -
d_gene: -
v_gene: TRBV7-8
j_gene: TRBJ2-1
CDR3nt: TGTGCCAGCAGCTTAGAGGGGCCCGGCAATGAGCAGTTCTTC
CDR3aa: CASSLEGPGNEQFF

abundance: -
d_gene: TRBD1
v_gene: TRBV25-1
j_gene: TRBJ1-4
CDR3nt: TGTGCCAGCCAGGGGGTGGAAAAACTGTTTTTT
CDR3aa: CASQGVEKLFF

abundance: -
d_gene: TRBD2
v_gene: TRBV6-6
j_gene: TRBJ2-1
CDR3nt: TGTGCCAGCAGTAACGGACTAGCGGGAGGGTACAATGAGCAGTTCTTC
CDR3aa: CASSNGLAGGYNEQFF

abundance: -
d_gene: -
v_gene: TRBV10-3
j_gene: TRBJ2-1
CDR3nt: TGTGCCACCCGTCTAGCGAATGAGCAGTTCTTC
CDR3aa: CATRLANEQFF

abundance: -
d_gene: TRBD2
v_gene: TRBV5-6
j_gene: TRBJ2-7
CDR3nt: TGTGCCAGCAGGGGGACTAGCGGCCTATACGAGCAGTACTTC
CDR3aa: CASRGTSGLYEQYF

abundance: -
d_gene: -
v_gene: TRBV6-4
j_gene: TRBJ1-1
CDR3nt: TGTGCCAGCAGTCTGGGGGGGTGGGAAACTGAAGCTTTCTTT
CDR3aa: CASSLGGWETEAFF

abundance: few
d_gene: TRBD1
v_gene: TRBV6-1
j_gene: TRBJ2-7
CDR3nt: TGTGCCAGCAGTGAGGGGGACAGGAGTTCCTACGAGCAGTACTTC
CDR3aa: CASSEGDRSSYEQYF

abundance: -
d_gene: TRBD1
v_gene: TRBV2
j_gene: TRBJ2-7
CDR3nt: TGTGCCAGGAGAGGACAGGGCTACGAGCAGTACTTC
CDR3aa: CARRGQGYEQYF

abundance: -
d_gene: -
v_gene: TRBV11-2
j_gene: TRBJ2-5
CDR3nt: TGTGCCAGCAGCCAGGACAGATTCCAAGAGACCCAGTACTTC
CDR3aa: CASSQDRFQETQYF

abundance: -
d_gene: TRBD1
v_gene: TRBV5-1
j_gene: TRBJ2-2
CDR3nt: TGCGCCAGCAGCGAGCAGGGGGTCCCCGGGGAGCTGTTTTTT
CDR3aa: CASSEQGVPGELFF

abundance: -
d_gene: TRBD1
v_gene: TRBV28
j_gene: TRBJ2-7
CDR3nt: TGTGCCAGCAGTTTAATGGGACAGGGCTACGAGCAGTACTTC
CDR3aa: CASSLMGQGYEQYF

abundance: -
d_gene: -
v_gene: TRBV30
j_gene: TRBJ2-3
CDR3nt: TGTGCCTGGATCCGGCGGCACACAGATACGCAGTATTTT
CDR3aa: CAWIRRHTDTQYF

abundance: -
d_gene: TRBD1
v_gene: TRBV7-2
j_gene: TRBJ2-3
CDR3nt: TGTGCCAGCAGTACACAGGGGACGGATACGCAGTATTTT
CDR3aa: CASSTQGTDTQYF

abundance: -
d_gene: -
v_gene: TRBV27
j_gene: TRBJ2-7
CDR3nt: TGTGCCAGCAGTTTCCCCCCCAACTTCCACGAGCAGTACTTC
CDR3aa: CASSFPPNFHEQYF

abundance: -
d_gene: TRBD2
v_gene: TRBV5-6
j_gene: TRBJ2-2
CDR3nt: TGTGCCAGCAGCTTGTCGTTAGCGGGGGGGAGAACGAACACCGGGGAGCTGTTTTTT
CDR3aa: CASSLSLAGGRTNTGELFF

abundance: -
d_gene: TRBD1
v_gene: TRBV5-4
j_gene: TRBJ2-7
CDR3nt: TGTGCCAGCAGCGGATGGACAGGGGGAGACGAGCAGTACTTC
CDR3aa: CASSGWTGGDEQYF

abundance: few
d_gene: -
v_gene: TRBV6-1
j_gene: TRBJ1-4
CDR3nt: TGTGCCAGCACACGGCGGATTAATGAAAAACTGTTTTTT
CDR3aa: CASTRRINEKLFF

abundance: -
d_gene: -
v_gene: TRBV6-5
j_gene: TRBJ1-2
CDR3nt: TGTGCCAGCAGTTACTCGTCTCGCGATGGCTACACCTTC
CDR3aa: CASSYSSRDGYTF

abundance: -
d_gene: TRBD1
v_gene: TRBV27
j_gene: TRBJ1-2
CDR3nt: TGCGCCAGCAGTGTGGACAGGGGAAACTATGGCTACACCTTC
CDR3aa: CASSVDRGNYGYTF

abundance: -
d_gene: TRBD1
v_gene: TRBV2
j_gene: TRBJ1-6
CDR3nt: TGTGCCAGCAGTCTCGACAGGGGGAATTCACCCCTCCACTTT
CDR3aa: CASSLDRGNSPLHF

abundance: -
d_gene: -
v_gene: TRBV7-8
j_gene: TRBJ1-1
CDR3nt: TGTGCCAGCAGCTTAGTTGACTCGAACACTGAAGCTTTCTTT
CDR3aa: CASSLVDSNTEAFF

abundance: -
d_gene: -
v_gene: TRBV9
j_gene: TRBJ2-2
CDR3nt: TGTGCCAGCAGCGTAGTTAGCCGGCCGAACACCGGGGAGCTGTTTTTT
CDR3aa: CASSVVSRPNTGELFF